This entry features one T cell receptor beta chain sequence. The entry originates in a study of blood T cell repertoires in COVID-19. This table comes from immunoSEQ multiplex PCR, and its TCRdb copy is limited to in-frame clones, with some not included. The sample lists 200,000 to 250,000 clones; roughly 80% were seen once. Looked up from germline, CDR1 is SGHAT and CDR2 is FQNNGV. Trimming took 5 bases from V and 4 from J; bases not matched to a gene: 11. This CDR3 contains 16 residues. The origin of this receptor is a middle-aged woman with acute COVID-19. The V and J genes are TRBV11-2 and TRBJ2-5; 9 nucleotides match TRBD1. The sequencing input was PBMCs or T cells enriched from blood (not recorded which). CDR3 protein: CASSVDRGTSVETQYF. CDR3 DNA sequence: TGTGCCAGCAGCGTGGACAGGGGTACCTCGGTAGAGACCCAGTACTTC. Drawing the rest from reference TRBV11-2 and TRBJ2-5, the complete variable domain is EAGVAQSPRYKIIEKRQSVAFWCNPISGHATLYWYQQILGQGPKLLIQFQNNGVVDDSQLPKDRFSAERLKGVDSTLKIQPAKLEDSAVYLCASSVDRGTSVETQYFGPGTRLLVL.